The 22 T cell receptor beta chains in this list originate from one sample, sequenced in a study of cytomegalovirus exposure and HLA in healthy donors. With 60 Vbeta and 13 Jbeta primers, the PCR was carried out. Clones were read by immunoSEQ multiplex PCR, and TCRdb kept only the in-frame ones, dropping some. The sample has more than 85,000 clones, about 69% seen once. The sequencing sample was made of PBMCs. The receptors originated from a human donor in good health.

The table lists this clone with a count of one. The CDR3 region is CASSLTGRGTEAFF. CDR3 nucleotides: TGTGCCAGCAGCTTGACGGGGAGGGGCACTGAAGCTTTCTTT. The chain has TRBV5-6 and TRBJ1-1; tentative D call: TRBD1 (5 bases). The germline V and J ends were trimmed by 1 base and 4 bases, with 11 bases remaining between them. This CDR3 contains 14 residues. Germline CDR1 reads SGHDT; CDR2 reads YYEEEE.

The CDR3 protein is CASSNYREVVYNEQFF. The CDR3 coding sequence is TGTGCCAGCAGCAACTACAGGGAAGTGGTCTACAATGAGCAGTTCTTC. The gene calls are TRBV5-6 and TRBJ2-1, with D possibly being TRBD1 (6 bases). This CDR3 is 16 amino acids long. Germline assignment: CDR1 SGHDT and CDR2 YYEEEE. V was cut by 4 bases and J by 3 bases, with 17 bases left in between. Using reference TRBV5-6 and TRBJ2-1 for the parts outside the CDR3, the full variable domain is DAGVTQSPTHLIKTRGQQVTLRCSPKSGHDTVSWYQQALGQGPQFIFQYYEEEERQRGNFPDRFSGHQFPNYSSELNVNALLLGDSALYLCASSNYREVVYNEQFFGPGTRLTVL.

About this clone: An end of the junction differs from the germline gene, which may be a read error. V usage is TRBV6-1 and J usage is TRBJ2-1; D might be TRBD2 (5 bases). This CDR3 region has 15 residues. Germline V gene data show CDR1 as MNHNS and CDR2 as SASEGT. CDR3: CASVQRKISDNEQFF. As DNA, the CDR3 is TGTGCCAGCGTACAGCGGAAGATCTCCGACAATGAGCAGTTCTTC.

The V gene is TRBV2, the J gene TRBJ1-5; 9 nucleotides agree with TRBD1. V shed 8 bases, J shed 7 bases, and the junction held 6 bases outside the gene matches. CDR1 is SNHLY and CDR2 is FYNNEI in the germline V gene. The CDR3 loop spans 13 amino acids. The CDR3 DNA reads TGTGCCAGCCACAGGGGGCTGAGCCAGCCCCAGCATTTT. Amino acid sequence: CASHRGLSQPQHF.

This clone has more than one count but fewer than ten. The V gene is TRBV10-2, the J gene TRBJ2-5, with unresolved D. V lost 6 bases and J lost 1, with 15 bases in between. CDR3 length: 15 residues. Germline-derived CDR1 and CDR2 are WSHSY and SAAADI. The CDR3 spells CASRARRATQETQYF. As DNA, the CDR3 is TGCGCCAGCAGGGCCCGCCGAGCGACCCAAGAGACCCAGTACTTC.

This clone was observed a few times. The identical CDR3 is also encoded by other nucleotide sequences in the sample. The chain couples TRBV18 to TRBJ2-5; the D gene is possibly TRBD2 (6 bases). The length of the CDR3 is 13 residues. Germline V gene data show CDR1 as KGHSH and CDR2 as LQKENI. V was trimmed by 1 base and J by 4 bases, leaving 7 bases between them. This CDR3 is CASSPQGGETQYF. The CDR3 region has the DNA TGTGCCAGCTCACCACAGGGAGGAGAGACCCAGTACTTC.

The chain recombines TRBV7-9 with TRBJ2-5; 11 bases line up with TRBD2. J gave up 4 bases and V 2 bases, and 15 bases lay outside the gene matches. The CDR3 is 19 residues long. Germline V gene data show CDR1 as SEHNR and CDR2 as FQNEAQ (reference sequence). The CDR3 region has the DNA TGTGCCAGCAGCTTACTGACCACCACTAGCGGGAGTAGGCGAGAGACCCAGTACTTC. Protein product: CASSLLTTTSGSRRETQYF.

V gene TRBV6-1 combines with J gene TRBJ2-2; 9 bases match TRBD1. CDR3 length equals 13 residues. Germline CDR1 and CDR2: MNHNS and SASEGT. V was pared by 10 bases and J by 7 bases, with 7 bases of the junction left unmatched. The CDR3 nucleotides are TGTGCCAACCGGGACAGGGATAACGGGGAGCTGTTTTTT. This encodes CANRDRDNGELFF.

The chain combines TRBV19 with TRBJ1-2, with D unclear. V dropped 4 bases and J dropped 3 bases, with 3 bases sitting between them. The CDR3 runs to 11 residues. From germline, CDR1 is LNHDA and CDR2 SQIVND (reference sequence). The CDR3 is CASSTYYGYTF. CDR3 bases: TGTGCCAGTAGTACGTACTATGGCTACACCTTC.

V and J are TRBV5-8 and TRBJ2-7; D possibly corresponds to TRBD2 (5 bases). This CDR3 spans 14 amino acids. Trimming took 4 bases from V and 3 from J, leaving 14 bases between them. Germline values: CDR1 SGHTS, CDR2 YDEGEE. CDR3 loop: CASSRGWEHYEQYF. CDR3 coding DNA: TGTGCCAGCAGCCGCGGGTGGGAACACTACGAGCAGTACTTC.

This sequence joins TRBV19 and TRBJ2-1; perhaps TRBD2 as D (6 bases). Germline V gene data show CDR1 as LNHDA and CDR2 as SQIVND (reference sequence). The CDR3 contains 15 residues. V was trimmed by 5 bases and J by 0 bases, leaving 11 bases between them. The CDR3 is CASSLGGSSYNEQFF. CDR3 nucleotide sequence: TGTGCCAGTAGTCTCGGAGGGAGCTCCTACAATGAGCAGTTCTTC.

The CDR3 bases are TGCGCCAGCAGCCAAGCGCGCAGGGGAATCGAGGGCTACACCTTC. It translates to CASSQARRGIEGYTF. V usage is TRBV4-1 and J usage is TRBJ1-2, with D tentatively TRBD1 (6 bases). The V end was cut by 1 base, the J end by 8 bases, with 17 bases between. This CDR3 is 15 amino acids long. Germline V gene sequence: CDR1 MGHRA, CDR2 YSYEKL.

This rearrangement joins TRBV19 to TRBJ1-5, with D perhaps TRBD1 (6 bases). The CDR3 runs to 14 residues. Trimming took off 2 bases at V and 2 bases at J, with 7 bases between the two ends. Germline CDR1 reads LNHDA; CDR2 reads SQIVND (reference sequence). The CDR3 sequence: CASSIRQGNQPQHF. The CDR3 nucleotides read TGTGCCAGTAGTATAAGACAGGGCAATCAGCCCCAGCATTTT.

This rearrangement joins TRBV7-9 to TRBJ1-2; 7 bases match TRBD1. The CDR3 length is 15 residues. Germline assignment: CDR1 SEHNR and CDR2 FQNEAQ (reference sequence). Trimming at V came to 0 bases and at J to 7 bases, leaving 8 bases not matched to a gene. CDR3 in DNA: TGTGCCAGCAGCTTAGCAGGGGGCACACTACGTGGCTACACCTTC. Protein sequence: CASSLAGGTLRGYTF.

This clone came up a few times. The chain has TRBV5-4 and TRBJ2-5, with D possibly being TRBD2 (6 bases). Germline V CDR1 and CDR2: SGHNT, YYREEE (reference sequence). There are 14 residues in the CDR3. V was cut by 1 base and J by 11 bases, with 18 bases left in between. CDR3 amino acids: CASSLLGLAAEQYF. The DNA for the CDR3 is TGTGCCAGCAGCTTGCTCGGGTTAGCGGCGGAGCAGTACTTC.

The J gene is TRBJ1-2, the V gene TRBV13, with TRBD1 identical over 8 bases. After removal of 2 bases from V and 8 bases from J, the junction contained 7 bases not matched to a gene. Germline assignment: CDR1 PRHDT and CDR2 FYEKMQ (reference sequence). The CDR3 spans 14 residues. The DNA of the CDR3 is TGTGCCAGCAGCTTACTATGGACAGGGAACGGCTACACCTTC. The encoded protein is CASSLLWTGNGYTF.

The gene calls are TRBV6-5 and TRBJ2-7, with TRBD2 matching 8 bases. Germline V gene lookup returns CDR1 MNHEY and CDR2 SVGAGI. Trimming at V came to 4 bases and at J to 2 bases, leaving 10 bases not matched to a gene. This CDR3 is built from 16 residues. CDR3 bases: TGTGCCAGCAGTTTGGAAAAGGGACTAGTCGCCTACGAGCAGTACTTC. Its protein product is CASSLEKGLVAYEQYF.

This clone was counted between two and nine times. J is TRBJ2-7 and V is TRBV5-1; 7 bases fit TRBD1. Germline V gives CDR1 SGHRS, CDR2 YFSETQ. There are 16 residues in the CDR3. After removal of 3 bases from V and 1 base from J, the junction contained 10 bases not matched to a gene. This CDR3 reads CASSWGWGQTSYEQYF. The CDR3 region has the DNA TGCGCCAGCAGCTGGGGATGGGGACAGACATCCTACGAGCAGTACTTC.

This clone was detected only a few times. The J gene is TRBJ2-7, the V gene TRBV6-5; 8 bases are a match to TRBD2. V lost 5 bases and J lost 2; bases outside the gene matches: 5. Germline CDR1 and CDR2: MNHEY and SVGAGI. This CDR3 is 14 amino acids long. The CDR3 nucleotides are TGTGCCAGCAGTCGGGAGGGCCGGACCTACGAGCAGTACTTC. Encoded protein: CASSREGRTYEQYF.

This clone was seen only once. Written as DNA, the CDR3 is TGTGCCAGCAGACGGGACAGCCCCACAGATACGCAGTATTTT. Protein sequence: CASRRDSPTDTQYF. V is TRBV27 and J is TRBJ2-3, with TRBD1 matching 7 bases. Looked up from germline, CDR1 is MNHEY and CDR2 is SMNVEV (reference sequence). J lost 2 bases, V lost 6 bases, and 5 bases had no gene match. The CDR3 sequence is 14 residues long.

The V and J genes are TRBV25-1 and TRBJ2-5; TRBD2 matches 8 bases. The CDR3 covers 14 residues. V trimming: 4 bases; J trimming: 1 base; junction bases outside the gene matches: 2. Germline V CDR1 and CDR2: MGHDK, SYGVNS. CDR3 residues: CASSAAGAQETQYF. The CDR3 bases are TGTGCCAGCAGTGCAGCGGGAGCCCAAGAGACCCAGTACTTC. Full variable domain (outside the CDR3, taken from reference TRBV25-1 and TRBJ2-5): EADIYQTPRYLVIGTGKKITLECSQTMGHDKMYWYQQDPGMELHLIHYSYGVNSTEKGDLSSESTVSRIRTEHFPLTLESARPSHTSQYLCASSAAGAQETQYFGPGTRLLVL.

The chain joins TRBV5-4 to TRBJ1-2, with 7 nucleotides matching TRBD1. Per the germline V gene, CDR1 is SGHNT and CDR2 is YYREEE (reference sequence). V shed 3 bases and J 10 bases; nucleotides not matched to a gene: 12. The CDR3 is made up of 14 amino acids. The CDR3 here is CASSSTTGSKDYTF. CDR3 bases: TGTGCCAGCAGCTCTACGACAGGGTCTAAAGACTACACCTTC.